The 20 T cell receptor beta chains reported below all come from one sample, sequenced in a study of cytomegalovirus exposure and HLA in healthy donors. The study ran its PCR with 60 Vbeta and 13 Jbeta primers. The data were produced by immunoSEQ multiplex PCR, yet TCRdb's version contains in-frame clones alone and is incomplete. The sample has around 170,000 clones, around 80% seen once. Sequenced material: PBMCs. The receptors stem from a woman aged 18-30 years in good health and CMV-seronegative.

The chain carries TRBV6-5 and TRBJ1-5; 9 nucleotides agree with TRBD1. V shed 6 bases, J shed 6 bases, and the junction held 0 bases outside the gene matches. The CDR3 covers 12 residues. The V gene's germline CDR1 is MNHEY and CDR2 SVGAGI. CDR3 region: CASRQGAQPQHF. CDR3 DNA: TGTGCCAGCAGACAGGGGGCTCAGCCCCAGCATTTT.

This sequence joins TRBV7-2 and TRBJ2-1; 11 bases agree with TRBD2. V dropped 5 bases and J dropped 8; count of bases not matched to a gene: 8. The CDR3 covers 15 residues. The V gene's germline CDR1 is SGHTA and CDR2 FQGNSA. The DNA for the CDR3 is TGTGCCAGCAGCCCGCGGCTAGCGGGGGGACATGAGCAGTTCTTC. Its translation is CASSPRLAGGHEQFF.

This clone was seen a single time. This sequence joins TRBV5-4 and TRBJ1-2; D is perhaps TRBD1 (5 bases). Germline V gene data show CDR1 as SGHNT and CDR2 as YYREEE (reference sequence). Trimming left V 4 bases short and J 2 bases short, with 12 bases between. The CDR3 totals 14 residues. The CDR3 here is CASSRERGNYGYTF. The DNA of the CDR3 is TGTGCCAGCAGCAGGGAAAGGGGAAACTATGGCTACACCTTC.

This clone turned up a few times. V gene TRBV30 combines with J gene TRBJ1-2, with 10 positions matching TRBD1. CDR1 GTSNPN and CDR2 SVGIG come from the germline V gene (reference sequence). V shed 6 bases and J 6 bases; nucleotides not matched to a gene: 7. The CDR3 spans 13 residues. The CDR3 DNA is TGTGCCTGCAGGACAGGGGGAAAGGATGGCTACACCTTC. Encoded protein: CACRTGGKDGYTF.

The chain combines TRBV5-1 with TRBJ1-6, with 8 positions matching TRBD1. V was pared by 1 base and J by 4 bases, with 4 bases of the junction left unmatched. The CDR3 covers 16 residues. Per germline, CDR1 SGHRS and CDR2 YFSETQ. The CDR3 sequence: CASSLLGTGYNSPLHF. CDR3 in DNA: TGCGCCAGCAGCTTGTTGGGGACAGGATATAATTCACCCCTCCACTTT. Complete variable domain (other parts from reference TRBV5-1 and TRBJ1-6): KAGVTQTPRYLIKTRGQQVTLSCSPISGHRSVSWYQQTPGQGLQFLFEYFSETQRNKGNFPGRFSGRQFSNSRSEMNVSTLELGDSALYLCASSLLGTGYNSPLHFGNGTRLTVT.

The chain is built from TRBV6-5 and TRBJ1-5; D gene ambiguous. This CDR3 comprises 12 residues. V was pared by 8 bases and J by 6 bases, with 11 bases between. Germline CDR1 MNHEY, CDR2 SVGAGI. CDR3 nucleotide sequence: TGTGCCAGCGGGGAGGGCAGTCAGCCCCAGCATTTT. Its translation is CASGEGSQPQHF.

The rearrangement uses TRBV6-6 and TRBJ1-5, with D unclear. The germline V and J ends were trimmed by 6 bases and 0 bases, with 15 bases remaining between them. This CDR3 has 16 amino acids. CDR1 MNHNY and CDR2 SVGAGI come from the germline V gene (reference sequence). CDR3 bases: TGTGCCAGCAGCCGCCCTCTACTAGATAGCAATCAGCCCCAGCATTTT. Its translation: CASSRPLLDSNQPQHF.

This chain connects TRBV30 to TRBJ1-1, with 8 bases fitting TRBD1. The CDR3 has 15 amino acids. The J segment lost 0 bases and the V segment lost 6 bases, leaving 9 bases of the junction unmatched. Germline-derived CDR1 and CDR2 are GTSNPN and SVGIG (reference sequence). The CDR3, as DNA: TGTGCCTGCCAACGACAGGGGACATTGAACACTGAAGCTTTCTTT. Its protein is CACQRQGTLNTEAFF. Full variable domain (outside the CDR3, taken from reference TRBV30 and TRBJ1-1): SQTIHQWPATLVQPVGSPLSLECTVEGTSNPNLYWYRQAAGRGLQLLFYSVGIGQISSEVPQNLSASRPQDRQFILSSKKLLLSDSGFYLCACQRQGTLNTEAFFGQGTRLTVV.

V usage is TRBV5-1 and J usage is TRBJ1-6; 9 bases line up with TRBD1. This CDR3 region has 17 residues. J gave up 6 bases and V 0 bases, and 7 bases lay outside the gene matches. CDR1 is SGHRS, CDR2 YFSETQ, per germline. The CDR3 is CASSLAFVGQGNSPLHF. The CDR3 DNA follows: TGCGCCAGCAGCTTGGCCTTTGTGGGACAGGGTAATTCACCCCTCCACTTT. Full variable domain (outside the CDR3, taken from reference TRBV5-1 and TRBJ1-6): KAGVTQTPRYLIKTRGQQVTLSCSPISGHRSVSWYQQTPGQGLQFLFEYFSETQRNKGNFPGRFSGRQFSNSRSEMNVSTLELGDSALYLCASSLAFVGQGNSPLHFGNGTRLTVT.

The DNA of the CDR3 is TGTGCCAGCATCGGCTCTGGGGCCAACGTCCTGACTTTC. Protein product: CASIGSGANVLTF. This chain connects TRBV6-5 to TRBJ2-6; D is unclear. CDR1 is MNHEY, CDR2 SVGAGI, per germline. Trimming cost V 7 bases and J 0 bases, with 4 bases left between them. CDR3 length: 13 residues.

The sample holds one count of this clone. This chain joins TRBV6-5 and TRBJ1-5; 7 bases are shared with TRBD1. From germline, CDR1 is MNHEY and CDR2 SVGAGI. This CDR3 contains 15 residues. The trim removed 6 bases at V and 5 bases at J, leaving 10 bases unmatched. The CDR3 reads CASSPLGQVDQPQHF. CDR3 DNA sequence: TGTGCCAGCAGCCCTTTAGGACAGGTTGATCAGCCCCAGCATTTT.

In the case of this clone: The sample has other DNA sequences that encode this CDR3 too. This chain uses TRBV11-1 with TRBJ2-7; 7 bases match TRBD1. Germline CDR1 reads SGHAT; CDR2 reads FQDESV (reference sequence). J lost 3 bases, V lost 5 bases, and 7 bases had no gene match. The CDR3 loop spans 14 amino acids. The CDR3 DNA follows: TGTGCCAGCAGCCGCGGACAGGACATCTACGAGCAGTACTTC. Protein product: CASSRGQDIYEQYF.

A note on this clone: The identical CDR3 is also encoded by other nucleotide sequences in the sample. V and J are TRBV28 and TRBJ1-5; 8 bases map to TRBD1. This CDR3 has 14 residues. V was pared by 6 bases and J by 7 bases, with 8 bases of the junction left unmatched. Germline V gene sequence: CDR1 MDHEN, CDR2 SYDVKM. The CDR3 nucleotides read TGTGCCAGCAGCCCGACAGGGGCGGGCCAGCCCCAGCATTTT. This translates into CASSPTGAGQPQHF.

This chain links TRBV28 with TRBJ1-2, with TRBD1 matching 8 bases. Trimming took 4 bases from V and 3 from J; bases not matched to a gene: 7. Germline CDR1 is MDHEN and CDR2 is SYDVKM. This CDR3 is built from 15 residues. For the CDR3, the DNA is TGTGCCAGCAGTTCCGACACAGGGGGTGACTATGGCTACACCTTC. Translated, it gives CASSSDTGGDYGYTF.

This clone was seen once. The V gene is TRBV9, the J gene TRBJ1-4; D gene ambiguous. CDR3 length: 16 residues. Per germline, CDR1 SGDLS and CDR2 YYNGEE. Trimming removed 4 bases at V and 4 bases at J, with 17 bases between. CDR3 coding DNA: TGTGCCAGCAGCACAGATCCTAGCGGGCTTAATGAAAAACTGTTTTTT. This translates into CASSTDPSGLNEKLFF.

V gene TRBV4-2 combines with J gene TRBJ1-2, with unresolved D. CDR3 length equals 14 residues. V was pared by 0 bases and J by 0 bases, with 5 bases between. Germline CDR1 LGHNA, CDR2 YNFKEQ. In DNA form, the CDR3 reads TGTGCCAGCAGCCAAGATCTTCCTAACTATGGCTACACCTTC. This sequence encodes CASSQDLPNYGYTF.

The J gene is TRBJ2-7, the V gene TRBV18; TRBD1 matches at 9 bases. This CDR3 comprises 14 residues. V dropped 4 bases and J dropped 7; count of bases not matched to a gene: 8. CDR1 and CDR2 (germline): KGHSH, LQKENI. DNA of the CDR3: TGTGCCAGCTCACAATCCGGACAGGGGAGAGAGCAGTACTTC. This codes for CASSQSGQGREQYF.

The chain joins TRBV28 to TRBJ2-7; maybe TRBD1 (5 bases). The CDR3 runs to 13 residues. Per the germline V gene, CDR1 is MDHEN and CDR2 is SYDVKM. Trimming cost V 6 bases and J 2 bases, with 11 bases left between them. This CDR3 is CASRGRVTYEQYF. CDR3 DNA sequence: TGTGCCAGCAGGGGCAGGGTCACCTACGAGCAGTACTTC.

The CDR3 DNA sequence: TGCGCCAGCAGCGGGGGCGTGAACACTGAAGCTTTCTTT. It codes for CASSGGVNTEAFF. The chain is built from TRBV5-1 and TRBJ1-1; D perhaps matches TRBD1 (6 bases). The CDR3 has 13 residues. V gave up 4 bases and J gave up 0 bases, with 7 bases separating them. CDR1 is SGHRS, CDR2 YFSETQ, per germline.

CDR3 sequence (DNA): TGTGCCAGCAGTTATAAAGAGACCCAGTACTTC. Translation: CASSYKETQYF. This chain joins TRBV6-5 and TRBJ2-5; no clear D gene. This CDR3 contains 11 residues. CDR1 is MNHEY, CDR2 SVGAGI, per germline. Trimming removed 3 bases from V and 3 bases from J, with 2 bases in between.